A single sample is the source of the 17 T cell receptor beta chains below, sequenced in a study of cytomegalovirus exposure and HLA in healthy donors. The PCR made use of 60 Vbeta and 13 Jbeta primers. Assay: immunoSEQ multiplex PCR; the TCRdb copy retains only in-frame clones and omits some. The sample lists more than 30,000 clones, 74% occurring once. Sequencing input: PBMCs. Receptors originate from a man under 40 in good health and CMV-seronegative.

This chain connects TRBV2 to TRBJ2-1; D might be TRBD2 (6 bases). The CDR3 extends over 17 amino acids. Looked up from germline, CDR1 is SNHLY and CDR2 is FYNNEI. Trimming took 6 bases from V and 0 from J, leaving 18 bases between them. CDR3 nucleotide sequence: TGTGCCAGCAGGGAGGGGCCTACGCTAAGCTCCTACAATGAGCAGTTCTTC. Translation: CASREGPTLSSYNEQFF.

The rearrangement joins TRBV4-2 to TRBJ2-5, with 11 bases identical to TRBD2. The CDR3 loop spans 15 amino acids. V gave up 4 bases and J gave up 5 bases; unmatched junction bases: 6. Germline values: CDR1 LGHNA, CDR2 YNFKEQ. The CDR3 DNA reads TGTGCCAGCAGCCCACTAGCGGGAGCCGGGGAGACCCAGTACTTC. Its protein product is CASSPLAGAGETQYF.

The chain has TRBV2 and TRBJ2-3, with 8 bases fitting TRBD2. CDR3 length equals 13 residues. The ends lost 8 bases at V and 14 bases at J; junction bases unmatched: 15. Germline CDR1 and CDR2: SNHLY and FYNNEI. The CDR3 sequence: CASGDSAGVRLYF. In DNA form, the CDR3 reads TGTGCCAGCGGGGACTCAGCGGGAGTTCGTTTGTATTTT.

This CDR3 is CASSQTMTGANYGYTF. Written as DNA, the CDR3 is TGTGCCAGCAGCCAGACTATGACAGGTGCGAACTATGGCTACACCTTC. The chain couples TRBV4-2 to TRBJ1-2; D is possibly TRBD1 (6 bases). CDR3 length: 16 amino acids. Trimming shortened V by 3 bases and J by 2 bases, and 16 bases separated the two germline ends. Germline-derived CDR1 and CDR2 are LGHNA and YNFKEQ.

V usage is TRBV18 and J usage is TRBJ1-5; D may be TRBD1 (5 bases). Germline CDR1 KGHSH, CDR2 LQKENI. The CDR3 length is 16 residues. The V gene lost 0 bases and the J gene lost 3 bases, with 12 bases spanning the gap. The CDR3 DNA reads TGTGCCAGCTCACCACCGGGGCCTGGGGACAATCAGCCCCAGCATTTT. Protein: CASSPPGPGDNQPQHF.

This clone was found a few times. The J gene is TRBJ1-1, the V gene TRBV5-1; TRBD1 is a possible D gene (5 bases). The V end lost 0 bases, the J end lost 0 bases, and 18 bases lay between the germline ends. The CDR3 is made up of 18 amino acids. Germline loops: CDR1 SGHRS, CDR2 YFSETQ. This CDR3 reads CASSLGIFRVEMNTEAFF. The CDR3 DNA sequence: TGCGCCAGCAGCTTGGGAATCTTCAGGGTCGAGATGAACACTGAAGCTTTCTTT.

A note on this clone: At one end the junction does not follow the germline gene, possibly because of a read error. The chain recombines TRBV4-1 with TRBJ1-5; 8 bases align to TRBD1. Germline CDR1 is MGHRA and CDR2 is YSYEKL. This CDR3 is built from 15 residues. CDR3 in DNA: TGTGCCAGCAGCCAAGTTGACAGGGGAGGACAGCCCCAGCATTTT. Amino acid sequence: CASSQVDRGGQPQHF.

The chain links TRBV29-1 to TRBJ1-2; D might be TRBD1 (5 bases). This CDR3 spans 13 amino acids. Germline CDR1 reads SQVTM; CDR2 reads ANQGSEA. The germline V and J ends were trimmed by 5 bases and 2 bases, with 12 bases remaining between them. The DNA for the CDR3 is TGCAGCGTTAGAGCGGGGGGGAACTATGGCTACACCTTC. Residues: CSVRAGGNYGYTF.

The V and J genes are TRBV10-2 and TRBJ2-2; 7 nucleotides line up with TRBD1. In germline, CDR1 is WSHSY, CDR2 SAAADI. V shed 6 bases and J 2 bases; nucleotides not matched to a gene: 6. The CDR3 is made up of 15 amino acids. The CDR3 DNA sequence: TGCGCCAGCAGAATAGGGACAGTAAACACCGGGGAGCTGTTTTTT. Protein: CASRIGTVNTGELFF.

The J gene is TRBJ1-4, the V gene TRBV2; tentative D call: TRBD1 (6 bases). Germline lookup yields CDR1 SNHLY and CDR2 FYNNEI. Trimming took off 6 bases at V and 8 bases at J, with 16 bases between the two ends. The CDR3 has 14 amino acids. CDR3: CASRQGGAGEKLFF. The CDR3 DNA follows: TGTGCCAGCAGACAAGGGGGGGCAGGGGAAAAACTGTTTTTT.

This clone was counted between two and nine times. V is TRBV2 and J is TRBJ1-3; 7 bases agree with TRBD1. The CDR3 loop spans 14 amino acids. V shed 11 bases and J 1 base; nucleotides not matched to a gene: 8. From germline, CDR1 is SNHLY and CDR2 FYNNEI. This chain's CDR3 is CAGGDRASGNTIYF. The CDR3 DNA is TGTGCCGGGGGAGACAGGGCGTCTGGAAACACCATATATTTT.

The V gene is TRBV4-2, the J gene TRBJ2-7, with 15 bases lining up with TRBD2. Germline CDR1 reads LGHNA; CDR2 reads YNFKEQ. V shed 1 base, J shed 3 bases, and the junction held 10 bases outside the gene matches. This CDR3 is 19 amino acids long. CDR3 sequence (DNA): TGTGCCAGCAGCCAAGTTTCAGGACTAGCGGGGGGGGCAGTCTACGAGCAGTACTTC. Translated: CASSQVSGLAGGAVYEQYF.

The chain has TRBV30 and TRBJ2-3; possible D gene TRBD2, 6 bases. Trimming took 2 bases from V and 0 from J, leaving 15 bases between them. The germline V gene has CDR1 GTSNPN and CDR2 SVGIG (reference sequence). This CDR3 spans 16 amino acids. In nucleotides, the CDR3 is TGTGCCTGGAGTTCGGGAGTGGGTGGGAGCACAGATACGCAGTATTTT. Its protein product is CAWSSGVGGSTDTQYF.

This clone came up a few times. The chain uses TRBV7-7 and TRBJ2-1; D is perhaps TRBD1 (5 bases). Germline V gene data show CDR1 as SSHAT and CDR2 as FNYEAQ (reference sequence). The length of the CDR3 is 14 residues. V was clipped by 1 base and J by 5 bases, with 9 bases between them. The CDR3 coding sequence is TGTGCCAGCAGCTTAGGGGGCACGCACAATGAGCAGTTCTTC. Its translation is CASSLGGTHNEQFF.

The CDR3 region has the DNA TGCGCCAGCAGCCCCCAGGACTTGGTTGGGTATGGCTACACCTTC. Its protein is CASSPQDLVGYGYTF. This chain uses TRBV5-1 with TRBJ1-2; D not resolved. CDR3 size: 15 residues. V was shortened by 4 bases and J by 5 bases, with 18 bases between the two germline ends. Germline loops: CDR1 SGHRS, CDR2 YFSETQ.

The V gene is TRBV15, the J gene TRBJ2-7, with 7 bases aligning to TRBD1. The CDR3 totals 13 residues. From germline, CDR1 is LNHNV and CDR2 YYDKDF (reference sequence). Trimming removed 3 bases from V and 3 bases from J; junction bases left unmatched: 2. The CDR3 here is CATSRDRIYEQYF. In DNA, the CDR3 is TGTGCCACCAGCAGGGACAGGATCTACGAGCAGTACTTC.

This rearrangement joins TRBV4-1 to TRBJ2-4; 14 bases line up with TRBD2. The trim removed 11 bases at V and 0 bases at J, leaving 9 bases unmatched. The CDR3 is 17 amino acids. CDR1 is MGHRA and CDR2 is YSYEKL in the germline V gene. CDR3 coding DNA: TGCGCCCCGGCGGGACTAGCGGGAGTGGGAGCCAAAAACATTCAGTACTTC. This codes for CAPAGLAGVGAKNIQYF.